This is a list of T cell receptor beta chains from one sample in a study of blood T cell repertoires in COVID-19. Here immunoSEQ multiplex PCR was the method, and the copy in TCRdb shows in-frame clones only, minus some. The sample has approximately 140,000 clones, about 80% seen once. What was sequenced was PBMCs or T cells enriched from blood (not recorded which). The source of these receptors is a man aged 45-65 years in a cohort exposed to, infected with or recovered from COVID-19 (not recorded which). Both conserved end residues are part of each CDR3. The order of the fields is clone size, J gene, D gene, V gene, CDR3 DNA, CDR3 protein. D genes are given only for firm matches. The size entry is marked missing in some rows and otherwise reads once, few, many or a size class.

clone_size: -; j_call: TRBJ2-7; d_call: TRBD1; v_call: TRBV7-2; cdr3_nt: TGTGCCAGCAGCTTAGCCACGGGACAGGTCTACGAGCAGTACTTC; cdr3_aa: CASSLATGQVYEQYF
clone_size: -; j_call: TRBJ2-3; d_call: -; v_call: TRBV9; cdr3_nt: TGTGCCAGCAGCCGGGGGACTTTTAGCACAGATACGCAGTATTTT; cdr3_aa: CASSRGTFSTDTQYF
clone_size: -; j_call: TRBJ2-7; d_call: -; v_call: TRBV9; cdr3_nt: TGTGCCAGCAGCGTAGTAGGGGGCGAGCAGTACTTC; cdr3_aa: CASSVVGGEQYF
clone_size: -; j_call: TRBJ1-2; d_call: -; v_call: TRBV28; cdr3_nt: TGTGCCAGCACGCCCCCACAGGGTTGGTATGGCTACACCTTC; cdr3_aa: CASTPPQGWYGYTF
clone_size: -; j_call: TRBJ2-6; d_call: -; v_call: TRBV21-1; cdr3_nt: TGTGCCAGCGTGGGGCTATGTGGGGCCAACGTCCTGACTTTC; cdr3_aa: CASVGLCGANVLTF
clone_size: few; j_call: TRBJ2-3; d_call: TRBD1; v_call: TRBV11-2; cdr3_nt: TGTGCCAGCAGCCCGCGGACAGGGTTTGTCGCAGATACGCAGTATTTT; cdr3_aa: CASSPRTGFVADTQYF
clone_size: -; j_call: TRBJ1-2; d_call: -; v_call: TRBV2; cdr3_nt: TGTGCCACTCCCGCTGGGACAAATTATGGCTACACCTTC; cdr3_aa: CATPAGTNYGYTF
clone_size: -; j_call: TRBJ2-3; d_call: TRBD1; v_call: TRBV18; cdr3_nt: TGTGCCAGCTCACCACCAACGAGGGGGCAGGATACGCAGTATTTT; cdr3_aa: CASSPPTRGQDTQYF
clone_size: once; j_call: TRBJ2-1; d_call: TRBD1; v_call: TRBV28; cdr3_nt: TGTGCCAGCAGTTCTGCCGAATTTACAGGGGGTCGTTACAATGAGCAGTTCTTC; cdr3_aa: CASSSAEFTGGRYNEQFF
clone_size: -; j_call: TRBJ1-1; d_call: TRBD1; v_call: TRBV12-3/TRBV12-4; cdr3_nt: TGTGCCAGCAGCCTAGGGGGCTGGACTGAAGCTTTCTTT; cdr3_aa: CASSLGGWTEAFF
clone_size: -; j_call: TRBJ1-4; d_call: -; v_call: TRBV7-3; cdr3_nt: TGTGCCAGCAGCCACGGGACACTAGATGAAAAACTGTTTTTT; cdr3_aa: CASSHGTLDEKLFF
clone_size: -; j_call: TRBJ2-7; d_call: TRBD1; v_call: TRBV28; cdr3_nt: TGTGCCAGCAGTCCTAGGGGGCCCCATTCCTACGAGCAGTACTTC; cdr3_aa: CASSPRGPHSYEQYF
clone_size: -; j_call: TRBJ1-1; d_call: -; v_call: TRBV27; cdr3_nt: TGTGCCAGCAGTTCCCCCGGACAGAGAAGCTTGATCTTT; cdr3_aa: CASSSPGQRSLIF
clone_size: -; j_call: TRBJ2-7; d_call: -; v_call: TRBV6-5; cdr3_nt: TGTGCCAGCACCTCGGCCCAGGGGTCCTACGAGCAGTACTTC; cdr3_aa: CASTSAQGSYEQYF
clone_size: -; j_call: TRBJ1-4; d_call: TRBD1; v_call: TRBV6-1; cdr3_nt: TGTGCCAGCAGTGAGGGACAGGGATATGAAAAACTGTTTTTT; cdr3_aa: CASSEGQGYEKLFF
clone_size: -; j_call: TRBJ2-7; d_call: TRBD2; v_call: TRBV5-1; cdr3_nt: TGCGCCAGCAGCCTCTCTCGGGGGGAGGGGTTTTACGAGCAGTACTTC; cdr3_aa: CASSLSRGEGFYEQYF
clone_size: -; j_call: TRBJ1-3; d_call: -; v_call: TRBV3-1/TRBV3-2; cdr3_nt: TGTGCCAGCAGCCAAGACCCTCCGATCGGGGACACCTCTGGAAACACCATATATTTT; cdr3_aa: CASSQDPPIGDTSGNTIYF
clone_size: -; j_call: TRBJ2-1; d_call: -; v_call: TRBV5-1; cdr3_nt: TGCGCCAGCGACATAGCGCAGTTAGCCAATGAGCAGTTCTTC; cdr3_aa: CASDIAQLANEQFF
clone_size: -; j_call: TRBJ2-7; d_call: TRBD2; v_call: TRBV5-4; cdr3_nt: TGTGCCAGCAGCTTGGGGCTAGCGGGGATTGGTTCCTACGAGCAGTACTTC; cdr3_aa: CASSLGLAGIGSYEQYF
clone_size: -; j_call: TRBJ1-1; d_call: -; v_call: TRBV2; cdr3_nt: TGTGCCAGCAGTCAGCGACAGTTGAACACTGAAGCTTTCTTT; cdr3_aa: CASSQRQLNTEAFF
clone_size: -; j_call: TRBJ2-7; d_call: -; v_call: TRBV7-9; cdr3_nt: TGTGCCAGCAGTCCCGCCCGCATCCCGAGCTCCTACGAGCAGTACTTC; cdr3_aa: CASSPARIPSSYEQYF
clone_size: -; j_call: TRBJ2-7; d_call: TRBD1; v_call: TRBV30; cdr3_nt: TGTGCCTGGAGAAAGGACAGGGGACCTTACGAGCAGTACTTC; cdr3_aa: CAWRKDRGPYEQYF
clone_size: -; j_call: TRBJ1-1; d_call: -; v_call: TRBV11-3; cdr3_nt: TGTGCCAGCAGCTTGGACAGTTACACTGAAGCTTTCTTT; cdr3_aa: CASSLDSYTEAFF
clone_size: -; j_call: TRBJ2-7; d_call: TRBD2; v_call: TRBV28; cdr3_nt: TGTGCCAGCAGTTCTAGCGGGACCTACGAGCAGTACTTC; cdr3_aa: CASSSSGTYEQYF
clone_size: -; j_call: TRBJ2-1; d_call: TRBD1; v_call: TRBV15; cdr3_nt: TGTGCCACCAGCGGGATAGGGGGCTTCTCCTACAATGAGCAGTTCTTC; cdr3_aa: CATSGIGGFSYNEQFF
clone_size: -; j_call: TRBJ1-1; d_call: TRBD1; v_call: TRBV18; cdr3_nt: TGTGCCAGCTCACCTCTTTCAGGGGGAAACACTGAAGCTTTCTTT; cdr3_aa: CASSPLSGGNTEAFF
clone_size: few; j_call: TRBJ2-5; d_call: -; v_call: TRBV6-1; cdr3_nt: TGTGCCAGCAGTGACGTTCCAGGGGAGACCCAGTACTTC; cdr3_aa: CASSDVPGETQYF
clone_size: -; j_call: TRBJ2-7; d_call: -; v_call: TRBV7-6; cdr3_nt: TGTGCCAGCAGCGAAGAGGCTTACCGCCTTGCCTACGAGCAGTACTTC; cdr3_aa: CASSEEAYRLAYEQYF
clone_size: once; j_call: TRBJ2-2; d_call: TRBD2; v_call: TRBV3-1/TRBV3-2; cdr3_nt: TGTGCCACTCAGCGGGGGGGAACCGGGGAGCTGTTTTTT; cdr3_aa: CATQRGGTGELFF
clone_size: -; j_call: TRBJ2-3; d_call: -; v_call: TRBV11-2; cdr3_nt: TGTGCCAGCACCAGCCAGACTAGCACAGATACGCAGTATTTT; cdr3_aa: CASTSQTSTDTQYF
clone_size: -; j_call: TRBJ2-1; d_call: -; v_call: TRBV14; cdr3_nt: TGTGCCAGCAGCCGGTACAGTGAGCAGTTCTTC; cdr3_aa: CASSRYSEQFF
clone_size: -; j_call: TRBJ2-7; d_call: -; v_call: TRBV28; cdr3_nt: TGTGCCAGCAGCCTTGACAGCTCCTACGAGCAGTACTTC; cdr3_aa: CASSLDSSYEQYF
clone_size: -; j_call: TRBJ2-5; d_call: TRBD1; v_call: TRBV13; cdr3_nt: TGTGCCAGCAGCTTAGGAGGACAGGGGATCCACCAAGAGACCCAGTACTTC; cdr3_aa: CASSLGGQGIHQETQYF
clone_size: -; j_call: TRBJ2-5; d_call: -; v_call: TRBV12-3/TRBV12-4; cdr3_nt: TGTGCCAGCAGTTTCGGGGAGACCCAGTACTTC; cdr3_aa: CASSFGETQYF
clone_size: -; j_call: TRBJ1-5; d_call: -; v_call: TRBV5-8; cdr3_nt: TGTGCCAGCAGGTTCAACGGGGGCAATCAGCCCCAGCATTTT; cdr3_aa: CASRFNGGNQPQHF
clone_size: -; j_call: TRBJ2-7; d_call: TRBD1; v_call: TRBV10-3; cdr3_nt: TGTGCCATCACAAAGGGGGCTACCACCTACGAGCAGTACTTC; cdr3_aa: CAITKGATTYEQYF
clone_size: -; j_call: TRBJ2-1; d_call: TRBD2; v_call: TRBV7-8; cdr3_nt: TGTGCCAGCAGCAATAGCGGGAGGAGCTCCTACAATGAGCAGTTCTTC; cdr3_aa: CASSNSGRSSYNEQFF
clone_size: -; j_call: TRBJ2-5; d_call: -; v_call: TRBV10-3; cdr3_nt: TGTGCCAGTGGTTCGCAGTTACAAGAGACCCAGTACTTC; cdr3_aa: CASGSQLQETQYF
clone_size: once; j_call: TRBJ2-7; d_call: TRBD2; v_call: TRBV5-1; cdr3_nt: TGCGCCAGCAGCTTGGGACAGCCGGGAGGGGAGCAGTACTTC; cdr3_aa: CASSLGQPGGEQYF
clone_size: -; j_call: TRBJ1-5; d_call: -; v_call: TRBV27; cdr3_nt: TGTGCCAGCAGTTTCCGCGGGCGTCAGCCCCAGCATTTT; cdr3_aa: CASSFRGRQPQHF
clone_size: -; j_call: TRBJ1-1; d_call: -; v_call: TRBV7-9; cdr3_nt: TGTGCCAGCAGAGAAGGGACACGGGAAGCTTTCTTT; cdr3_aa: CASREGTREAFF
clone_size: -; j_call: TRBJ1-2; d_call: TRBD1; v_call: TRBV6-5; cdr3_nt: TGTGCCAGCAGCTTAGACGGACAGGGGAGCTATGGCTACACCTTC; cdr3_aa: CASSLDGQGSYGYTF
clone_size: -; j_call: TRBJ1-1; d_call: -; v_call: TRBV10-1; cdr3_nt: TGCGCCAGCAGTGACGAGGGCACTGAAGCTTTCTTT; cdr3_aa: CASSDEGTEAFF
clone_size: few; j_call: TRBJ2-1; d_call: TRBD2; v_call: TRBV9; cdr3_nt: TGTGCCAGCAGCGTAGGGGGTAGCGGGAGTTATTTCGATGAGCAGTTCTTC; cdr3_aa: CASSVGGSGSYFDEQFF
clone_size: few; j_call: TRBJ1-2; d_call: -; v_call: TRBV5-1; cdr3_nt: TGCGCCAGCAGCTTAGAGGGAATTGACGGCTACACCTTC; cdr3_aa: CASSLEGIDGYTF
clone_size: -; j_call: TRBJ2-7; d_call: -; v_call: TRBV18; cdr3_nt: TGTGCCAGCTCACCCCAGTCCTACGAGCAGTACTTC; cdr3_aa: CASSPQSYEQYF
clone_size: -; j_call: TRBJ1-5; d_call: -; v_call: TRBV28; cdr3_nt: TGTGCCAGCAGGCGGAGCAATCAGCCCCAGCATTTT; cdr3_aa: CASRRSNQPQHF
clone_size: -; j_call: TRBJ2-5; d_call: -; v_call: TRBV6-5; cdr3_nt: TGTGCCAGCAGACCACAGGGAATGTGGAGTGAGACCCAGTACTTC; cdr3_aa: CASRPQGMWSETQYF
clone_size: -; j_call: TRBJ2-5; d_call: -; v_call: TRBV27; cdr3_nt: TGTGCCAGCAGTTTTGCGGGGATTGGGGAGACCCAGTACTTC; cdr3_aa: CASSFAGIGETQYF
clone_size: -; j_call: TRBJ1-2; d_call: TRBD1; v_call: TRBV19; cdr3_nt: TGTGCCAGTAGTAGAGTAACAGGGGACCTCTATGGCTACACCTTC; cdr3_aa: CASSRVTGDLYGYTF
clone_size: -; j_call: TRBJ2-1; d_call: TRBD2; v_call: TRBV11-2; cdr3_nt: TGTGCCAGCAGCTTAGGCGGTGGTAGCGGGGTCGGGATGGACAATGAGCAGTTCTTC; cdr3_aa: CASSLGGGSGVGMDNEQFF
clone_size: -; j_call: TRBJ2-3; d_call: TRBD2; v_call: TRBV14; cdr3_nt: TGTGCCAGCAGCTTCCCTAGCGGGCCGCGCACAGATACGCAGTATTTT; cdr3_aa: CASSFPSGPRTDTQYF
clone_size: -; j_call: TRBJ2-2; d_call: -; v_call: TRBV19; cdr3_nt: TGTGCCAGTATGCCGGCACACGCGGGCGGGGAGCTGTTTTTT; cdr3_aa: CASMPAHAGGELFF
clone_size: -; j_call: TRBJ2-2; d_call: TRBD1; v_call: TRBV5-4; cdr3_nt: TGTGCCAGCAGAATGGGACAGGGTGTCACCGGGGAGCTGTTTTTT; cdr3_aa: CASRMGQGVTGELFF
clone_size: -; j_call: TRBJ2-1; d_call: TRBD1; v_call: TRBV3-1/TRBV3-2; cdr3_nt: TGTGCCAGCAGATCGACAGGGATGAGCTCCTACAATGAGCAGTTCTTC; cdr3_aa: CASRSTGMSSYNEQFF
clone_size: -; j_call: TRBJ2-3; d_call: -; v_call: TRBV3-1/TRBV3-2; cdr3_nt: TGTGCCAGCAGGATAGCGGGCACAGATACGCAGTATTTT; cdr3_aa: CASRIAGTDTQYF
clone_size: -; j_call: TRBJ2-2; d_call: TRBD2; v_call: TRBV10-3; cdr3_nt: TGTGCCATCAGTGCGGGAGGGAGAGGCGGGGAGCTGTTTTTT; cdr3_aa: CAISAGGRGGELFF
clone_size: -; j_call: TRBJ2-1; d_call: TRBD2; v_call: TRBV27; cdr3_nt: TGTGCCATCCTAGTGACTAGCGGGAGGGGCTACAATGAGCAGTTCTTC; cdr3_aa: CAILVTSGRGYNEQFF
clone_size: -; j_call: TRBJ2-5; d_call: -; v_call: TRBV24-1; cdr3_nt: TGTGCCACCAGTGATTCTACACTAAGCCCGGGGAGAGGCCTAAACCCCGCAGAGACCCAGTACTTC; cdr3_aa: CATSDSTLSPGRGLNPAETQYF